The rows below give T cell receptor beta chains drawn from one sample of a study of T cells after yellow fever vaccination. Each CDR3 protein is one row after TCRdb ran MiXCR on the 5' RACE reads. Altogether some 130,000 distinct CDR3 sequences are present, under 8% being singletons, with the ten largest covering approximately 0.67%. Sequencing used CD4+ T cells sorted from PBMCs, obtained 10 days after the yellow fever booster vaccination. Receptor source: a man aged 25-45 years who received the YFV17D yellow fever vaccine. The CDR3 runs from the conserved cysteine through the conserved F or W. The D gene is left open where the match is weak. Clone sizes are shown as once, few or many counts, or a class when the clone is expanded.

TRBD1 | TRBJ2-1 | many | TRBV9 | CASSVGLDRVLVRHNEQFF | TGTGCCAGCAGCGTAGGTTTGGACAGGGTACTAGTAAGGCACAATGAGCAGTTCTTC
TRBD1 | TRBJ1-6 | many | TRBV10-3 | CAISGGQGNYNSPLHF | TGTGCCATCAGTGGGGGACAGGGGAACTATAATTCACCCCTCCACTTT
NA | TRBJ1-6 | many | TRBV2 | CASSQTELGNSPLHF | TGTGCCAGCAGTCAGACGGAGTTAGGGAATTCACCCCTCCACTTT
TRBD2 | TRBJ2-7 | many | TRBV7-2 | CASSQPSGRVMYF | TGTGCCAGCAGCCAGCCTAGCGGGAGGGTCATGTACTTC
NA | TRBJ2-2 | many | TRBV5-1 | CASSLGTPNTGELFF | TGCGCCAGCAGCTTGGGAACACCGAACACCGGGGAGCTGTTTTTT
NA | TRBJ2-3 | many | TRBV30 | CAWSTSGRHFF | TGTGCCTGGAGTACGAGCGGGCGACATTTCTTT
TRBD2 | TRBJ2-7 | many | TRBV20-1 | CSAQVNLAGGFYEQYF | TGCAGTGCTCAAGTCAATCTCGCGGGAGGCTTCTACGAGCAGTACTTC
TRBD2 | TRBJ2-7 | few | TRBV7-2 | CASSLAGHSYEQYF | TGTGCCAGCAGCCTAGCGGGCCACTCCTACGAGCAGTACTTC
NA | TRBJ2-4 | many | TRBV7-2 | CASSSAGTQNIQYF | TGTGCCAGCAGCTCGGCCGGGACCCAAAACATTCAGTACTTC
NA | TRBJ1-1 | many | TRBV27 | CASSSGNMNTEAFF | TGTGCCAGCAGTTCCGGGAACATGAACACTGAAGCTTTCTTT
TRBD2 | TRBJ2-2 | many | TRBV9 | CASSVGLAGINTGELFF | TGTGCCAGCAGCGTAGGCCTAGCGGGGATAAACACCGGGGAGCTGTTTTTT
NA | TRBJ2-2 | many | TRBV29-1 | CSVSQSPTGELFF | TGCAGCGTTTCCCAGAGCCCCACCGGGGAGCTGTTTTTT
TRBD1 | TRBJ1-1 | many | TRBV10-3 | CAISVGIGTGTEAFF | TGTGCCATCAGTGTCGGGATTGGGACAGGGACTGAAGCTTTCTTT
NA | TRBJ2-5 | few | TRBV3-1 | CASSPLGGAPGTQYF | TGTGCCAGCAGCCCACTAGGCGGGGCCCCTGGGACCCAGTACTTC
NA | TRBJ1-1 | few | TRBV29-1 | CSVGFGTEAFF | TGCAGCGTAGGGTTCGGCACTGAAGCTTTCTTT
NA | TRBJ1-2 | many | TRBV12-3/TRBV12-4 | CASSLGGGYTF | TGTGCCAGCAGTTTAGGGGGTGGCTACACCTTC